Sequencing of this T cell receptor beta chain was carried out in a study of blood T cell repertoires in COVID-19. For the study at large: Sample material is recorded as cDNA or gDNA derived from T cells, B-cell-depleted T cells, or PBMCs.

Unmatched junction bases numbered 6, after V lost 1 base and J lost 2 bases. CDR1 and CDR2 (germline): LGHNA, YSLEER. The CDR3 covers 16 residues. In the original workflow: Reference gene primer amplification gave nucleated cell count estimates. The protocol was immunoSEQ multiplex PCR, while the TCRdb copy is restricted to in-frame clones and leaves out a portion. V and J calls and clone size are given by that table; D and trimming were obtained from the DNA. This table holds 250,000 or so clones, roughly 80% found once. The chain combines TRBV4-3 with TRBJ2-7; 9 nucleotides agree with TRBD2. This TCR was recovered from a woman under 30 with acute or convalescent COVID-19. The sequenced material came from peripheral blood. The CDR3 DNA reads as TGCGCCAGCAGCCAAGTACGCGGGAGGGCCCCCTACGAGCAGTACTTC. Translation: CASSQVRGRAPYEQYF.